This is a list of T cell receptor beta chains from one sample in a study of T cell repertoires in cytomegalovirus infection. Their cognate antigens are unknown. TCRdb re-analysed the reads in MiXCR, keeping a single row per CDR3 protein. The sample shows about 700,000 distinct CDR3 sequences, around a third of them seen only once. Sequenced here: cultured PBMCs, sampled from culture after CMV antigen stimulation. These receptors originate from a human donor in good health (CMV status not recorded). Some clones in this sample may be carry-over from other donors' samples. Both conserved end residues are part of each CDR3. Where a row states a size, it is once, few, many or the class of an expanded clone; other rows omit it.

abundance	v_gene	j_gene	CDR3aa
.	TRBV5-4	TRBJ2-1	CASRREAGNEQFF
few	TRBV12-3/TRBV12-4	TRBJ2-5	CASSLRWGGTQYF
.	TRBV19	TRBJ2-3	CASSIYGGIPDTQYF
few	TRBV6-1	TRBJ2-3	CASSRRLAQRDTQYF
few	TRBV7-9	TRBJ1-2	CASSFGVSYGYTF
.	TRBV6-5	TRBJ1-1	CASSYSSWGSPNTEAFF
.	TRBV27	TRBJ2-1	CASSLWRSSYNEQFF
many	TRBV6-1	TRBJ2-7	CASSNEMGTSGRGQYF
.	TRBV6-2/TRBV6-3	TRBJ2-7	CASIADGVHEQYF
.	TRBV3-1	TRBJ2-7	CASREWGDQTYEQYF
few	TRBV19	TRBJ1-1	CASTMGESTEAFF
few	TRBV6-1	TRBJ1-2	CASSEPTDRVDYGYTF
.	TRBV25-1	TRBJ2-7	CASSAISEQYF
.	TRBV7-3	TRBJ2-7	CASSFRVEGYEQYF
once	TRBV6-8	TRBJ2-3	CASSYSTNTQYF
few	TRBV20-1	TRBJ1-4	CSALDRGNEKLFF
.	TRBV7-6	TRBJ1-5	CASSSPNQPQRF
few	TRBV5-4	TRBJ2-3	CASSLARDNTQYF
many	TRBV7-8	TRBJ1-4	CASSPRYSGTAAEKLFF
.	TRBV7-9	TRBJ1-1	CASRETWAVGTEAFF
.	TRBV20-1	TRBJ2-7	CSASEGGSIYEQYF
.	TRBV28	TRBJ2-7	CASRPGATIYEQYF
.	TRBV20-1	TRBJ1-1	CSAPRPRDTEAFF
.	TRBV12-3/TRBV12-4	TRBJ2-1	CASSPGLVTEQFF
many	TRBV5-4	TRBJ2-1	CASSLGGSDEQFF
.	TRBV6-1	TRBJ1-2	CASSLYNGGTYGYTF
.	TRBV12-3/TRBV12-4	TRBJ2-1	CASSKGTFEQFF
few	TRBV19	TRBJ1-1	CASEGDSLMNTEAFF
few	TRBV20-1	TRBJ2-3	CSAIPGLAGGTTDTQYF
few	TRBV25-1	TRBJ2-7	CASSYPGALAYEQYF
.	TRBV7-2	TRBJ2-1	CASSLVGSGYPAVNEQFF
.	TRBV28	TRBJ1-3	CASSLGRGYTIYF
many	TRBV11-2	TRBJ2-7	CASSLVRGNEQYF
.	TRBV19	TRBJ1-5	CASSNRDNQPQHF
few	TRBV27	TRBJ2-3	CASTTASTDTQYF
.	TRBV11-2	TRBJ2-1	CASSLVWTAYNEQFF
few	TRBV6-2/TRBV6-3	TRBJ2-7	CASSTRPGQDYEQYF
.	TRBV15	TRBJ2-1	CATSRARHNEQFF
.	TRBV19	TRBJ1-3	CASSIAQAALSGNTIYF
.	TRBV5-1	TRBJ2-3	CASSSERGGPDTQYF
.	TRBV7-2	TRBJ1-2	CASSLEGQGAGYGYTF
.	TRBV19	TRBJ1-2	CASTPSSLYGYTF
.	TRBV7-9	TRBJ2-5	CASSLTTGQETQYF
.	TRBV5-4	TRBJ2-5	CASSLSRANQETQYF
few	TRBV4-1	TRBJ2-1	CASSQPDRVWDNEQFF
.	TRBV6-5	TRBJ1-2	CASSGSGGYTF
once	TRBV9	TRBJ2-5	CASSVGPVGETQYF
few	TRBV7-9	TRBJ1-1	CASSLGTGGLNTEAFF
few	TRBV6-6	TRBJ2-5	CASRGFLGPGGETQYF
few	TRBV12-5	TRBJ2-4	CASGLEIGQGADIQYF
few	TRBV6-5	TRBJ2-7	CASSYSTAAPYEQYF
.	TRBV11-2	TRBJ2-5	CASSPPGQPMTQYF
few	TRBV6-6	TRBJ2-4	CASSPGSRASKNIQYF
.	TRBV30	TRBJ2-1	CAWSEPKREWWNEQFF
.	TRBV29-1	TRBJ2-7	CSVSKGTVSYEQYF
many	TRBV19	TRBJ2-1	CASSLAGGRDEQFF
few	TRBV6-6	TRBJ1-2	CASSYSVDGYTF